Listed below are T cell receptor beta chains from one sample, sequenced in a study of blood T cell repertoires in COVID-19. Sequenced by immunoSEQ multiplex PCR; TCRdb stores in-frame clones only, minus some. Of about 170,000 clones listed, approximately 82% are singletons. Sequenced: peripheral blood. These receptors all stem from a woman aged 70-85 years who had recovered from COVID-19. CDR3s include the opening cysteine and the closing phenylalanine or tryptophan. A D gene is named only where the DNA matches it firmly. A clone size is listed for some rows: how often the clone was seen (once, few, many), or a class if it is expanded.

clone_size	v_call	d_call	j_call	cdr3_aa	cdr3_nt
NA	TRBV5-8	TRBD1	TRBJ2-5	CASSLRGQAETQYF	TGTGCCAGCAGCTTGAGGGGGCAGGCAGAGACCCAGTACTTC
NA	TRBV9	NA	TRBJ1-1	CASSPGRGGTEAFF	TGTGCCAGCAGCCCCGGTCGGGGAGGGACTGAAGCTTTCTTT
once	TRBV3-1/TRBV3-2	NA	TRBJ2-2	CASSQRSGTGELFF	TGTGCCAGCAGCCAGAGGTCGGGCACCGGGGAGCTGTTTTTT
NA	TRBV25-1	NA	TRBJ1-3	CASSPGNTIYF	TGTGCCAGCAGCCCCGGGAACACCATATATTTT
once	TRBV12-3/TRBV12-4	NA	TRBJ2-5	CASSLALWGYQYF	TGTGCCAGCAGTTTAGCGCTTTGGGGCTACCAGTACTTC
NA	TRBV28	TRBD1	TRBJ2-7	CASIQGATYEQYF	TGTGCCAGCATCCAGGGGGCAACGTACGAGCAGTACTTC
NA	TRBV5-5	NA	TRBJ2-6	CASSIGGSGANVLTF	TGTGCCAGCAGCATCGGGGGCTCTGGGGCCAACGTCCTGACTTTC
NA	TRBV28	NA	TRBJ1-2	CASSFRQGGYTF	TGTGCCAGCAGTTTCCGGCAGGGAGGCTACACCTTC
many	TRBV30	TRBD1	TRBJ1-1	CAWSVGDRGDMNTEAFF	TGTGCCTGGAGTGTGGGGGACAGGGGCGACATGAACACTGAAGCTTTCTTT
NA	TRBV6-6	TRBD1	TRBJ2-2	CASSPLGTGGAGELFF	TGTGCCAGCAGCCCCCTTGGGACAGGGGGAGCCGGGGAGCTGTTTTTT
once	TRBV5-1	TRBD2	TRBJ2-7	CASSLGGLGGEQYF	TGCGCCAGCAGCTTGGGGGGACTAGGCGGTGAGCAGTACTTC
NA	TRBV19	NA	TRBJ1-1	CASTRGGEVNTEAFF	TGTGCCAGTACCCGGGGCGGGGAGGTGAACACTGAAGCTTTCTTT
NA	TRBV20-1	NA	TRBJ1-2	CSASLGALGGYTF	TGCAGTGCTAGTTTGGGGGCATTGGGGGGCTACACCTTC
NA	TRBV25-1	NA	TRBJ1-5	CASSEPGVDNQPQHF	TGTGCCAGCAGTGAACCGGGGGTCGATAATCAGCCCCAGCATTTT
NA	TRBV5-1	NA	TRBJ1-3	CASSLGDTSSGNTIYF	TGCGCCAGCAGCTTGGGGGACACAAGCTCTGGAAACACCATATATTTT
NA	TRBV28	TRBD2	TRBJ2-4	CASTAGGGLAHIQYF	TGTGCCAGCACCGCCGGGGGGGGACTAGCTCACATTCAGTACTTC
NA	TRBV13	TRBD2	TRBJ2-3	CASSLEASGALRTDTQYF	TGTGCCAGCAGCTTAGAGGCTAGCGGGGCCCTGAGGACAGATACGCAGTATTTT
NA	TRBV12-3/TRBV12-4	NA	TRBJ1-2	CASSPSGWGYTF	TGTGCCAGCAGTCCTAGTGGGTGGGGCTACACCTTC
NA	TRBV7-3	TRBD2	TRBJ2-7	CASSLGPVAGAYEQYF	TGTGCCAGCAGCTTAGGCCCGGTAGCGGGGGCCTACGAGCAGTACTTC
NA	TRBV27	TRBD2	TRBJ2-7	CASSPKTSGRAEQYF	TGTGCCAGCAGTCCCAAGACTAGCGGGAGGGCCGAGCAGTACTTC
few	TRBV5-1	TRBD1	TRBJ1-1	CASSPRTGGMDTEAFF	TGCGCCAGCAGCCCCCGGACAGGGGGCATGGACACTGAAGCTTTCTTT
NA	TRBV6-5	TRBD1	TRBJ2-7	CASSLEGARYEQYF	TGTGCCAGCAGCCTCGAGGGGGCGAGGTACGAGCAGTACTTC
once	TRBV28	NA	TRBJ2-7	CASRSDTYEQYF	TGTGCCAGCAGGTCAGACACATACGAGCAGTACTTC
NA	TRBV6-1	NA	TRBJ1-2	CASSELGPYGYTF	TGTGCCAGCAGTGAGTTGGGCCCCTATGGCTACACCTTC
NA	TRBV6-5	TRBD1	TRBJ2-7	CASGGQGAGWQYF	TGTGCCAGCGGCGGACAGGGGGCAGGGTGGCAGTACTTC
NA	TRBV15	NA	TRBJ2-7	CATSRDKLGWAGSYEQYF	TGTGCCACCAGCAGAGATAAGCTGGGCTGGGCGGGGTCCTACGAGCAGTACTTC
NA	TRBV6-6	NA	TRBJ1-6	CATSSGFFHF	TGTGCCACATCCTCAGGGTTCTTCCACTTT
once	TRBV9	NA	TRBJ2-1	CASSPQVSSYNEQFF	TGTGCCAGCAGCCCTCAGGTGAGCTCCTACAATGAGCAGTTCTTC